One and the same sample provided the 5 T cell receptor beta chains below, sequenced in a study of cytomegalovirus exposure and HLA in healthy donors. Use of 60 Vbeta and 13 Jbeta primers characterized the PCR. Libraries were prepared by immunoSEQ multiplex PCR; TCRdb keeps only in-frame clonotypes and omits some of them. In the table there are 100,000 or so clones, over 70% of which are singletons. Sequencing was performed on PBMCs. Receptor source: a male donor in good health and CMV-seronegative.

In its sample, this clone was seen once. The chain couples TRBV7-2 to TRBJ2-5, with 8 bases that match TRBD2. The CDR3 totals 14 residues. Germline CDR1 and CDR2: SGHTA and FQGNSA. J was trimmed by 5 bases and V by 2 bases; bases with no gene match: 4. CDR3 residues: CASSLSGRSETQYF. The CDR3 DNA reads TGTGCCAGCAGCTTAAGCGGGAGAAGTGAGACCCAGTACTTC.

The chain uses TRBV7-8 and TRBJ1-5, with D unresolved. Trimming left V 3 bases short and J 8 bases short, with 5 bases between. Looked up from germline, CDR1 is SGHVS and CDR2 is FQNEAQ. CDR3 size: 11 residues. The chain's CDR3 is CASSLSEPQHF. The CDR3 coding sequence is TGTGCCAGCAGCTTGTCGGAGCCCCAGCATTTT.

The V and J genes are TRBV9 and TRBJ2-5, with 7 nucleotides matching TRBD1. This CDR3 contains 14 residues. Germline CDR1 SGDLS, CDR2 YYNGEE. Unmatched junction bases numbered 13, after V lost 7 bases and J lost 7 bases. The CDR3 here is CASGTRQGEGTQYF. The CDR3 region has the DNA TGTGCCAGCGGGACCAGACAGGGCGAAGGGACCCAGTACTTC.

The genes are TRBV28 and TRBJ2-1; 15 bases fit TRBD2. The CDR3 sequence is 20 residues long. From germline, CDR1 is MDHEN and CDR2 SYDVKM. Trimming took 1 base from V and 6 from J; bases not matched to a gene: 13. CDR3 coding DNA: TGTGCCAGCAGTTTATCGGGACTAGCGGGAGGAGGAGGGTTCTCCAATGAGCAGTTCTTC. Translation: CASSLSGLAGGGGFSNEQFF. Based on the CDR3 plus reference TRBV28 and TRBJ2-1, the full variable domain is DVKVTQSSRYLVKRTGEKVFLECVQDMDHENMFWYRQDPGLGLRLIYFSYDVKMKEKGDIPEGYSVSREKKERFSLILESASTNQTSMYLCASSLSGLAGGGGFSNEQFFGPGTRLTVL.

CDR3 in DNA: TGTGCCACCAGCAGAGTGCGGGAGGCCGGAGAGACCCAGTACTTC. Translation gives CATSRVREAGETQYF. The genes are TRBV15 and TRBJ2-5; TRBD2 aligns across 8 bases. Looked up from germline, CDR1 is LNHNV and CDR2 is YYDKDF (reference sequence). This CDR3 comprises 15 residues. V was clipped by 1 base and J by 4 bases; unmatched bases: 5. Based on the CDR3 plus reference TRBV15 and TRBJ2-5, the full variable domain is DAMVIQNPRYQVTQFGKPVTLSCSQTLNHNVMYWYQQKSSQAPKLLFHYYDKDFNNEADTPDNFQSRRPNTSFCFLDIRSPGLGDTAMYLCATSRVREAGETQYFGPGTRLLVL.